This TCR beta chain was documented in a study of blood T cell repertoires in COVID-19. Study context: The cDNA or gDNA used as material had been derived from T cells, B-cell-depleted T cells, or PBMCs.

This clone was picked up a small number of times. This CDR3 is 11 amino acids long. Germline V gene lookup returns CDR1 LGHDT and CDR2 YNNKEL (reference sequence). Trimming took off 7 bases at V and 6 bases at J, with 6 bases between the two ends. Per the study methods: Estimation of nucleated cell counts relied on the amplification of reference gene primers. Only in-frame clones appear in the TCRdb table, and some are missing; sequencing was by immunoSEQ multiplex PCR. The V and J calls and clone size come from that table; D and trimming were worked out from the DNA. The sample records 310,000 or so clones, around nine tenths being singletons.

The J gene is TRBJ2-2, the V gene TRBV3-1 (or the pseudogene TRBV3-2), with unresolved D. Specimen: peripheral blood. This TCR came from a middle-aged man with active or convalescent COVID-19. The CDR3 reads CASTYAGELFF. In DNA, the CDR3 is TGTGCCAGCACTTATGCCGGGGAGCTGTTTTTT.